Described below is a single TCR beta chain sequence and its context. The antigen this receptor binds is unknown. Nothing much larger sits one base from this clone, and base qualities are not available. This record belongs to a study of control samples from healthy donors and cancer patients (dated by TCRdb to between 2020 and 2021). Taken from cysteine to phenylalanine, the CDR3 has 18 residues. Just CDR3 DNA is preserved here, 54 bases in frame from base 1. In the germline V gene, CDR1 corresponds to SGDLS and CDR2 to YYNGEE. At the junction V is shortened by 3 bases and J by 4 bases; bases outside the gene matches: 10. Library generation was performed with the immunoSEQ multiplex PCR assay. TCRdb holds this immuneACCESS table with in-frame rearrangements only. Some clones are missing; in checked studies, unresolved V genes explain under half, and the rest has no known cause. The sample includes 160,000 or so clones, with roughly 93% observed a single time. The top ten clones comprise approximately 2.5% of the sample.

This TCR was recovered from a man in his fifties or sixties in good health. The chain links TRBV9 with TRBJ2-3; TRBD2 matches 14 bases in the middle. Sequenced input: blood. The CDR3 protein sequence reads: CASSGRLAGGPSADTQYF. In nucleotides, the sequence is TGTGCCAGCAGCGGAAGACTAGCGGGAGGGCCCTCGGCAGATACGCAGTATTTT.